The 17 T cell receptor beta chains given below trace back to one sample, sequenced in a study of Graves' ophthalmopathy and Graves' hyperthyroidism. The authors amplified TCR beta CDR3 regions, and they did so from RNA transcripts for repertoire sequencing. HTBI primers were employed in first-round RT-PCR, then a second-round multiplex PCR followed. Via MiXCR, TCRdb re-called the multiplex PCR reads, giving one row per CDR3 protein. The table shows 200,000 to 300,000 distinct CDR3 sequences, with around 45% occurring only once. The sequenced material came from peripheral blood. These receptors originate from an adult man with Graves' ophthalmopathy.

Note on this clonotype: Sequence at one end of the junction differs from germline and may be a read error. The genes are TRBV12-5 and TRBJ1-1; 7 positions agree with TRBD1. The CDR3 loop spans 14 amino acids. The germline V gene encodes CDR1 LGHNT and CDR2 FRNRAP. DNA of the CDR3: TGTGCTAGTGGGACAGGGTACATGAACAATGAAGCTTCCTTT. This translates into CASGTGYMNNEASF.

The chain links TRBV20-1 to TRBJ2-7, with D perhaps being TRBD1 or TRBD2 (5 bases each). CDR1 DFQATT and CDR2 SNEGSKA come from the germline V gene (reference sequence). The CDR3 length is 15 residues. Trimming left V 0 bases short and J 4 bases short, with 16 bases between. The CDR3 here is CSARDFRGVVYEQYF. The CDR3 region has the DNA TGCAGTGCTAGAGATTTTCGGGGCGTAGTTTACGAGCAGTACTTC.

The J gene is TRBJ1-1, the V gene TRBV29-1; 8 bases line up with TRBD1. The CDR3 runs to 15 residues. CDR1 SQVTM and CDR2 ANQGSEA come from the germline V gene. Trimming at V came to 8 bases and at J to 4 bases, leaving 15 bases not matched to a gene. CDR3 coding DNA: TGCAGCAGTCCCCGAGGGCAGGGGGCCGTCACTGAAGCTTTCTTT. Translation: CSSPRGQGAVTEAFF.

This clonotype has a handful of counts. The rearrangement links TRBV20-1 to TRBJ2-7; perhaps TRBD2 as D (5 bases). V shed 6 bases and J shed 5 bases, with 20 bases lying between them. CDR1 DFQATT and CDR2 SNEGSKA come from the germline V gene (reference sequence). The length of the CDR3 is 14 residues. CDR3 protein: CSAIGPLAVNEQYF. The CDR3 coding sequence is TGCAGTGCAATAGGTCCGCTAGCTGTTAACGAGCAGTACTTC.

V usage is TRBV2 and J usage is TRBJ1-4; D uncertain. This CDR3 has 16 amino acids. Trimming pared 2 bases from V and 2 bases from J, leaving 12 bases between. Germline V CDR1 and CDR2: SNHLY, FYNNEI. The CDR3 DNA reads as TGTGCCAGCAGTGAATATACAGCAAGGACTAATGAAAAACTGTTTTTT. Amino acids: CASSEYTARTNEKLFF. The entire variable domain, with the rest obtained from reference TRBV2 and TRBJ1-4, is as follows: EPEVTQTPSHQVTQMGQEVILRCVPISNHLYFYWYRQILGQKVEFLVSFYNNEISEKSEIFDDQFSVERPDGSNFTLKIRSTKLEDSAMYFCASSEYTARTNEKLFFGSGTQLSVL.

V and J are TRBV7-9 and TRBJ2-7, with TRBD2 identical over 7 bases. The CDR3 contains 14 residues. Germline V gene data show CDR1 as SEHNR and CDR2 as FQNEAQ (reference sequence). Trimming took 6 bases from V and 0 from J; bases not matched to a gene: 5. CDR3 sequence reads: CASRRGRSSYEQYF. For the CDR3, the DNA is TGTGCCAGCAGGCGGGGGAGGAGCTCCTACGAGCAGTACTTC.

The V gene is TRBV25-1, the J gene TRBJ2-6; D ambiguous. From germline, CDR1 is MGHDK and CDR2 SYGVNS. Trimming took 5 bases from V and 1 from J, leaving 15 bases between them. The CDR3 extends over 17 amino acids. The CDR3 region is CASSTIYGNSGANVLTF. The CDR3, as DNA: TGTGCCAGCAGTACGATATACGGAAATTCTGGGGCCAACGTCCTGACTTTC.

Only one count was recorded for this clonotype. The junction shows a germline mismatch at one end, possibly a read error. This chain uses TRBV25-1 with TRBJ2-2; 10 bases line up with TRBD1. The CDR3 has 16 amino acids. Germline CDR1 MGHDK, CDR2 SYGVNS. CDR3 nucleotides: TGTGCCGGCAGTAAGCTACGGACAGGGGGGACCGGGGAGCTGTTTTTT. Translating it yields CAGSKLRTGGTGELFF.

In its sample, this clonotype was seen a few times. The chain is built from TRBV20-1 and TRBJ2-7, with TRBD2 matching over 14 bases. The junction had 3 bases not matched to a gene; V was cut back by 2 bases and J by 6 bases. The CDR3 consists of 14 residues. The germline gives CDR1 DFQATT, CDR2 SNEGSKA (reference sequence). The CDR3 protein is CSARQGLAGGEQYF. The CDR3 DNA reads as TGCAGTGCTAGACAAGGACTAGCGGGGGGCGAGCAGTACTTC.

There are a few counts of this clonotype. CDR3 DNA sequence: TGTGCCAGCAGCTTACTGGGGAGCACAGATACGCAGTATTTT. Encoded protein: CASSLLGSTDTQYF. V usage is TRBV5-5 and J usage is TRBJ2-3; the D is unclear. CDR3 length equals 14 residues. Germline V gene sequence: CDR1 SGHKS, CDR2 YYEKEE (reference sequence). Trimming removed 2 bases at V and 0 bases at J, with 7 bases between.

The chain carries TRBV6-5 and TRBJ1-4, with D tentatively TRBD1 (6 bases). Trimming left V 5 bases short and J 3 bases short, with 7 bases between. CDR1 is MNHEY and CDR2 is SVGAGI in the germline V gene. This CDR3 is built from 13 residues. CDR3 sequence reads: CASSDRPNEKLFF. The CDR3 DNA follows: TGTGCCAGCAGTGACAGGCCTAATGAAAAACTGTTTTTT.

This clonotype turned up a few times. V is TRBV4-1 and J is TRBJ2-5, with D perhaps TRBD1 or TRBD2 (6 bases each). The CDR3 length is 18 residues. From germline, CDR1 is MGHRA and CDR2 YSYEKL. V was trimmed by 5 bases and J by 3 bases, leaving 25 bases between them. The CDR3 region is CASSDVIKSGGAKETQYF. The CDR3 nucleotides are TGCGCCAGCAGCGACGTAATCAAGTCCGGGGGCGCGAAAGAGACCCAGTACTTC.

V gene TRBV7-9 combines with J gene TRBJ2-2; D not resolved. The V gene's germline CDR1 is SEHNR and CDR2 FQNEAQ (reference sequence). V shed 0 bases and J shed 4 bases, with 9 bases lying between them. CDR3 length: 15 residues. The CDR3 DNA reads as TGTGCCAGCAGCTTAGCTAGGTCATTCACCGGGGAGCTGTTTTTT. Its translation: CASSLARSFTGELFF.

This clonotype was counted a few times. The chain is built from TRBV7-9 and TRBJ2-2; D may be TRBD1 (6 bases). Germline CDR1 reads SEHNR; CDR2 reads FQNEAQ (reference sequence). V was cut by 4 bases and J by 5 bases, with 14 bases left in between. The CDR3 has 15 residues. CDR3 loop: CASSSQGMATGELFF. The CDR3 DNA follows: TGTGCCAGCAGCTCACAGGGTATGGCGACCGGGGAGCTGTTTTTT. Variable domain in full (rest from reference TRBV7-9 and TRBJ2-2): DTGVSQNPRHKITKRGQNVTFRCDPISEHNRLYWYRQTLGQGPEFLTYFQNEAQLEKSRLLSDRFSAERPKGSFSTLEIQRTEQGDSAMYLCASSSQGMATGELFFGEGSRLTVL.

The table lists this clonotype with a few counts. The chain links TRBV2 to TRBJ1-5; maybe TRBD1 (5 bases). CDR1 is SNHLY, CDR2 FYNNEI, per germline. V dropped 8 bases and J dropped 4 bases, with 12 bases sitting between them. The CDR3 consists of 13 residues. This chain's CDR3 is CASGAGLNQPQHF. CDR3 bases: TGTGCCAGCGGAGCAGGGCTTAATCAGCCCCAGCATTTT.

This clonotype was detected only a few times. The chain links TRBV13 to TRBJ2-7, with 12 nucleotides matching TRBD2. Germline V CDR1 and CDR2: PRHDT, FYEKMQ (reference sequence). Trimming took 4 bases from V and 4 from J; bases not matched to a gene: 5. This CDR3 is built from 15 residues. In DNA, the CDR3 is TGTGCCAGCAGCTCATCGGGACTAGCGGGTTACGAGCAGTACTTC. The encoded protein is CASSSSGLAGYEQYF.

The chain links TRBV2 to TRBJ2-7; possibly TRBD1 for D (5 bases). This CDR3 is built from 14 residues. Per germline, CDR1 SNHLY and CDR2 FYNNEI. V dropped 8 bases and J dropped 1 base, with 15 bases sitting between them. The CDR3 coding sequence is TGTGCCAGCTCGTCCTACGACAGATCCTACGAGCAGTACTTC. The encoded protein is CASSSYDRSYEQYF.